A selection of T cell receptor beta chains follows, all from one sample in a study of cytomegalovirus exposure and HLA in healthy donors. Data came from immunoSEQ multiplex PCR; TCRdb stores just in-frame clones and leaves some out. The table includes about 180,000 clones, 75% to 85% detected once. The sequencing sample was made of PBMCs. Receptors were obtained from a woman aged 55-70 years in good health and CMV-seropositive. CDR3s include the opening cysteine and the closing phenylalanine or tryptophan. The D gene is left open where the match is weak. Expanded clones are given a class, and other clones once, few, many or no size at all.

abundance | j_gene | v_gene | d_gene | CDR3nt | CDR3aa
. | TRBJ2-1 | TRBV9 | . | TGTGCCAGCAGCGTAGAGGCTGGTGGGGCTAGCAGGGGCAATGAGCAGTTCTTC | CASSVEAGGASRGNEQFF
few | TRBJ2-1 | TRBV7-3 | TRBD2 | TGTGCCAGCAGCTTAATCGGGACTAGCGCCTACAATGAGCAGTTCTTC | CASSLIGTSAYNEQFF
few | TRBJ2-4 | TRBV9 | . | TGTGCCAGCAGCGTAGAAAGGGGGTTCAAAAACATTCAGTACTTC | CASSVERGFKNIQYF
. | TRBJ2-7 | TRBV7-3 | . | TGTGCCAGCAGCCCGACAGGTTTGAACGAGCAGTACTTC | CASSPTGLNEQYF
. | TRBJ2-7 | TRBV30 | TRBD2 | TGTGCCTGGAGTCCGGGACTAGCGGGTACCTACGAGCAGTACTTC | CAWSPGLAGTYEQYF
. | TRBJ1-5 | TRBV5-5 | . | TGTGCCAGCAGCTTGCAACAGAGCAATCAGCCCCAGCATTTT | CASSLQQSNQPQHF
. | TRBJ1-4 | TRBV4-1 | . | TGCGCCAGCAACCGGGGGATCAATGAAAAACTGTTTTTT | CASNRGINEKLFF
. | TRBJ1-4 | TRBV28 | . | TGTGCCAGCAACCGGGACAAGGAAAAACTGTTTTTT | CASNRDKEKLFF
. | TRBJ1-6 | TRBV5-4 | . | TGTGCCAGCAGCTTGGTCGCAGGGGCCTATAATTCACCCCTCCACTTT | CASSLVAGAYNSPLHF
. | TRBJ1-2 | TRBV5-5 | TRBD1 | TGTGCCAGCAGCTTGGGTGGGACAGCGCGCTATGGCTACACCTTC | CASSLGGTARYGYTF
few | TRBJ1-5 | TRBV7-2 | . | TGTGCCAGCAGCTTAGAGGCAGGGGAATATCAGCCCCAGCATTTT | CASSLEAGEYQPQHF
. | TRBJ1-4 | TRBV27 | TRBD1 | TGTGCCATCCCAGCCGGGACAGCTAATGAAAAACTGTTTTTT | CAIPAGTANEKLFF
few | TRBJ2-1 | TRBV6-5 | TRBD2 | TGTGCCAGCAGTTATGACACTAGCGGGGGGCCTGAGCAGTTCTTC | CASSYDTSGGPEQFF
. | TRBJ2-4 | TRBV7-2 | . | TGTGCCAGCAGCTTAGTCTCGGGAGACGTAAACAGTCAGTACTTC | CASSLVSGDVNSQYF
. | TRBJ1-2 | TRBV5-5 | . | TGTGCCAGCCTCCGGGATCTTAACTATGGCTACACCTTC | CASLRDLNYGYTF
few | TRBJ1-5 | TRBV2 | . | TGTGCCAGCACCAAAACGGGGACGGGAGATCAGCCCCAGCATTTT | CASTKTGTGDQPQHF
. | TRBJ2-1 | TRBV6-6 | TRBD1 | TGTGCCAGCAGTTACTTGACCGGGACAGTTTATGAGCAGTTCTTC | CASSYLTGTVYEQFF
. | TRBJ1-2 | TRBV2 | . | TGTGCCAGCAGCAGTACAGCCACCTCCCATGGCTACACCTTC | CASSSTATSHGYTF
. | TRBJ1-2 | TRBV2 | TRBD1 | TGTGCCAGCAGCAAGGGACAGGGGAGAGGCACCTTC | CASSKGQGRGTF
. | TRBJ2-3 | TRBV10-2 | TRBD2 | TGCGCCAGCAGTGAGTCAGTGGGGGCGACTAGCGGATTCACAGATACGCAGTATTTT | CASSESVGATSGFTDTQYF
once | TRBJ2-7 | TRBV5-1 | . | TGCGCCAGCAGCTTGGAACAGACCCACTCCTACGAGCAGTACTTC | CASSLEQTHSYEQYF
. | TRBJ2-2 | TRBV7-3 | . | TGTGCCAGCAGCCCCTCCTGGGGGCAGGGCACCGGGGAGCTGTTTTTT | CASSPSWGQGTGELFF
. | TRBJ2-3 | TRBV10-3 | . | TGTGCCATCAGTGCCATCCGGGACATGGACACAGATACGCAGTATTTT | CAISAIRDMDTDTQYF
once | TRBJ2-1 | TRBV18 | . | TGTGCCAGCACGCACAGGGGTGGGAGGAATGAGCAGTTCTTC | CASTHRGGRNEQFF
. | TRBJ2-7 | TRBV6-5 | . | TGTGCCACCAGACAGTTCTACGAGCAGTACTTC | CATRQFYEQYF
once | TRBJ1-1 | TRBV7-2 | . | TGTGCCAGCAGTATGGAGGTCAAGAACACTGAAGCTTTCTTT | CASSMEVKNTEAFF
. | TRBJ1-3 | TRBV29-1 | . | TGCAGCGCCTCTAGACAGGCTGGAAACACCATATATTTT | CSASRQAGNTIYF
. | TRBJ2-6 | TRBV5-6 | . | TGTGCCAGCAGCTTGTATTCATCTACAGGGTCATCTGGGGCCAACGTCCTGACTTTC | CASSLYSSTGSSGANVLTF
. | TRBJ2-2 | TRBV29-1 | . | TGCAGCGCTCGATTTAACAGGGCCCCCGGGGAGCTGTTTTTT | CSARFNRAPGELFF
. | TRBJ1-6 | TRBV19 | . | TGTGCCGGCGGGGAGAACTCCTATAATTCACCCCTCCACTTT | CAGGENSYNSPLHF
. | TRBJ1-4 | TRBV28 | TRBD1 | TGTGCAGGGGGCATTGAAAAACTGTTTTTT | CAGGIEKLFF
. | TRBJ1-2 | TRBV5-1 | TRBD1 | TGCGCCAGCAGCTTGGGGGGACAGGGATATAACTATGGCTACACCTTC | CASSLGGQGYNYGYTF
. | TRBJ1-4 | TRBV19 | . | TGTGCCAGTCGCGGCGGGGCAACTAATGAAAAACTGTTTTTT | CASRGGATNEKLFF
few | TRBJ1-4 | TRBV7-6 | TRBD1 | TGTGCCAGCAGCCAAGGGACAGGTGGTAATGAAAAACTGTTTTTT | CASSQGTGGNEKLFF
. | TRBJ2-6 | TRBV11-1 | TRBD1 | TGTGCCAGCAGCTCAAGGGACAGGTGGGGCTCTGGGGCCAACGTCCTGACTTTC | CASSSRDRWGSGANVLTF
. | TRBJ2-6 | TRBV4-1 | TRBD2 | TGCGCCAGCCGGGGGGGCTCTGGGGCCAACGTCCTGACTTTC | CASRGGSGANVLTF
. | TRBJ1-2 | TRBV7-9 | TRBD1 | TGTGCCAGCAGCCAACTGGGGACAGGGGACGGCTACACCTTC | CASSQLGTGDGYTF
. | TRBJ1-5 | TRBV27 | . | TGTGCCAGCAAGAGCCCGGGGGACAATCAGCCCCAGCATTTT | CASKSPGDNQPQHF
few | TRBJ2-1 | TRBV7-3 | TRBD1 | TGTGCCAGCAGCCCCGGACAGGGAACAGATCAGTTCTTC | CASSPGQGTDQFF
once | TRBJ2-3 | TRBV18 | . | TGTGCCAGCTCACCACCGGCCACAGATACGCAGTATTTT | CASSPPATDTQYF
. | TRBJ2-2 | TRBV27 | . | TGTGCCAGCAGGGTGGGCTGGTTAGCGGCGAACACCGGGGAGCTGTTTTTT | CASRVGWLAANTGELFF
. | TRBJ1-3 | TRBV5-1 | . | TGCGCCAGCAGCTTGGGACAGATATCTGGAAACACCATATATTTT | CASSLGQISGNTIYF
few | TRBJ1-1 | TRBV25-1 | TRBD1 | TGTGCCAGCAGGGGGACAGGGGAGACTGAAGCTTTCTTT | CASRGTGETEAFF
. | TRBJ2-2 | TRBV5-4 | TRBD1 | TGTGCCAGCAGCGACCTGACAGGGGACAAAAACACCGGGGAGCTGTTTTTT | CASSDLTGDKNTGELFF
. | TRBJ2-5 | TRBV5-1 | . | TGCGCCAGCAGCTTGGACTCACAAGAGACCCAGTACTTC | CASSLDSQETQYF
. | TRBJ2-1 | TRBV14 | . | TGTGCCAGCAGCGGACTCGGTGACAATGAGCAGTTCTTC | CASSGLGDNEQFF
. | TRBJ2-6 | TRBV28 | TRBD1 | TGTGCCAGCAGTTTAACAGGGGGTGGGGCCAACGTCCTGACTTTC | CASSLTGGGANVLTF
once | TRBJ1-6 | TRBV5-5 | . | TGTGCCAGCAGCTTGTCGGGGAGCAGGGGTTCACCCCTCCACTTT | CASSLSGSRGSPLHF
. | TRBJ2-5 | TRBV9 | TRBD1 | TGTGCCAGCAGCATCCGGACAGGGGGAGAGACCCAGTACTTC | CASSIRTGGETQYF
. | TRBJ1-2 | TRBV28 | . | TGTGCCAGCAGCCTTCACTCTCGAGCTAGGTATGGCTACACCTTC | CASSLHSRARYGYTF
many | TRBJ1-6 | TRBV9 | . | TGTGCCAGCAGCGTAGACCCGACTCGGGATTCACCCCTCCACTTT | CASSVDPTRDSPLHF
. | TRBJ2-3 | TRBV7-2 | . | TGTGCCAGCAGCCACTTTAGCGGAGCCCGAAGTGATACGCAGTATTTT | CASSHFSGARSDTQYF
. | TRBJ1-1 | TRBV30 | . | TGTGCCTGGAGTACGCGAGCTGGGACATTAAAAGCTTTCTTT | CAWSTRAGTLKAFF
. | TRBJ1-2 | TRBV7-3 | . | TGTGCCAGCAGCTTGTACCTGGGGCCCGAGTATGGCTACACCTTC | CASSLYLGPEYGYTF
. | TRBJ2-1 | TRBV7-3 | TRBD2 | TGTGCCAGCAGCGGGACTAGCGGGAAAGGTGAGCAGTTCTTC | CASSGTSGKGEQFF